Below, 32 T cell receptor beta chains from the same sample are listed, as sequenced in a study of type 1 regulatory T cells. These receptors' antigens are unknown. In TCRdb, the reads were re-called with MiXCR into one record per CDR3 protein. Of about 23,000 distinct CDR3 sequences listed, around 43% are singletons. What was sequenced was cultured T cells, either the whole culture or a sorted T cell fraction (not recorded which). The receptors come from a human donor in good health.

The chain combines TRBV2 with TRBJ2-3; TRBD2 aligns across 7 bases. The CDR3 runs 15 residues. Unmatched junction bases numbered 14, after V lost 10 bases and J lost 4 bases. Germline CDR1 and CDR2: SNHLY and FYNNEI. The CDR3 region has the DNA TGTGCCACGGCCTCTAATGGGGGGGGTCCAGATACGCAGTATTTT. Translating gives CATASNGGGPDTQYF. Based on the CDR3 plus reference TRBV2 and TRBJ2-3, the full variable domain is EPEVTQTPSHQVTQMGQEVILRCVPISNHLYFYWYRQILGQKVEFLVSFYNNEISEKSEIFDDQFSVERPDGSNFTLKIRSTKLEDSAMYFCATASNGGGPDTQYFGPGTRLTVL.

The V and J genes are TRBV24-1 and TRBJ1-2, with D hard to call. The germline V gene has CDR1 KGHDR and CDR2 SFDVKD. CDR3 length: 15 residues. The germline V and J ends were trimmed by 3 bases and 8 bases, with 18 bases remaining between them. Written as DNA, the CDR3 is TGTGCCACCAGTGATCACCTCACCGGACGGTCGGGCTACACCTTC. Its translation: CATSDHLTGRSGYTF.

V and J are TRBV20-1 and TRBJ2-7; TRBD1 matches 7 bases. V shed 6 bases, J shed 6 bases, and the junction held 5 bases outside the gene matches. Germline assignment: CDR1 DFQATT and CDR2 SNEGSKA (reference sequence). The CDR3 spans 11 residues. The CDR3 protein is CSAKTGLEQYF. In DNA, the CDR3 is TGCAGTGCAAAGACAGGGCTCGAGCAGTACTTC.

The chain employs TRBV6-5 and TRBJ2-1; possibly TRBD2 for D (6 bases). The CDR3 totals 16 residues. Germline CDR1 MNHEY, CDR2 SVGAGI. V was trimmed by 5 bases and J by 0 bases, leaving 14 bases between them. For the CDR3, the DNA is TGTGCCAGCAGTCGGGACTTTCTCAGCTCCTACAATGAGCAGTTCTTC. Amino acids: CASSRDFLSSYNEQFF.

A remark on this clonotype: It is unclear where the CDR3 begins or ends on the DNA, so no DNA is shown, and the CDR3 is as TCRdb lists it. The chain recombines TRBV5-1 with TRBJ2-2; the D call of TRBD1 is as the table states it, not checked on the DNA. The germline V gene has CDR1 SGHRS and CDR2 YFSETQ. Counting both end residues, the CDR3 totals 19 amino acids. CDR3 residues: CASSLYRTGRTNTGELFFF.

This clonotype was detected only once. The chain employs TRBV4-2 and TRBJ2-3; D not certain. The germline V and J ends were trimmed by 1 base and 6 bases, with 11 bases remaining between them. This CDR3 spans 14 amino acids. Germline CDR1 and CDR2: LGHNA and YNFKEQ. The CDR3 nucleotides are TGTGCCAGCAGCCAAGGGGCATCGAGGGATACGCAGTATTTT. It yields the protein CASSQGASRDTQYF.

The sample holds a few counts of this clonotype. The V and J genes are TRBV5-4 and TRBJ2-2, with D possibly being TRBD2 (6 bases). This CDR3 is built from 15 residues. The germline V gene has CDR1 SGHNT and CDR2 YYREEE (reference sequence). V lost 0 bases and J 5 bases, leaving 11 bases between the germline ends. This CDR3 reads CASSLAGGGTGELFF. The CDR3 nucleotides are TGTGCCAGCAGCTTGGCAGGAGGAGGGACCGGGGAGCTGTTTTTT.

This chain joins TRBV12-3 or TRBV12-4 and TRBJ1-6; D remains unclear. The CDR3 has 15 residues. V lost 3 bases to trimming and J lost 9 bases, with 15 bases between them. The CDR3 loop is CASSFTLVLGSPLHF. CDR3 DNA sequence: TGTGCCAGCAGTTTCACGTTGGTATTAGGTTCACCCCTCCACTTT.

The chain employs TRBV2 and TRBJ1-2, with D tentatively TRBD1 (5 bases). The germline CDR1 and CDR2 sequences are SNHLY and FYNNEI. Trimming took 4 bases from V and 4 from J, leaving 10 bases between them. The CDR3 covers 13 residues. DNA of the CDR3: TGTGCCAGCAGTGTTGGGGGAGGCTATGGCTACACCTTC. Its protein is CASSVGGGYGYTF. Based on the CDR3 plus reference TRBV2 and TRBJ1-2, the full variable domain is EPEVTQTPSHQVTQMGQEVILRCVPISNHLYFYWYRQILGQKVEFLVSFYNNEISEKSEIFDDQFSVERPDGSNFTLKIRSTKLEDSAMYFCASSVGGGYGYTFGSGTRLTVV.

In the case of this clonotype: An end of the junction differs from the germline gene, which may be a read error. The CDR3 protein is CSSSLGAETQYF. The DNA for the CDR3 is TGTTCCAGCAGCTTAGGGGCGGAGACCCAGTACTTC. The V call is TRBV7-9, the J call TRBJ2-5; the D gene is possibly TRBD1 (5 bases). The CDR3 has 12 residues. Germline V CDR1 and CDR2: SEHNR, FQNEAQ (reference sequence).

This clonotype appeared a few times. A junction boundary mismatches the germline segment, possibly from a read error. The V gene is TRBV27, the J gene TRBJ2-1, with 16 bases lining up with TRBD2. The CDR3 sequence is 15 residues long. CDR1 MNHEY and CDR2 SMNVEV come from the germline V gene (reference sequence). For the CDR3, the DNA is TGTGCCAGCATTTCGTCCGGGACTAGCGGGGGGGCCCAACTCTTC. This sequence encodes CASISSGTSGGAQLF.

V and J are TRBV28 and TRBJ1-1; D not resolved. The CDR3 consists of 12 residues. V was cut by 2 bases and J by 4 bases, with 5 bases left in between. Germline V lookup: CDR1 MDHEN, CDR2 SYDVKM. The CDR3 DNA sequence: TGTGCCAGCAGTTTACGAACCACTGAAGCTTTCTTT. Translation: CASSLRTTEAFF.

The chain recombines TRBV12-3 or TRBV12-4 with TRBJ2-5; no firm D call. Trimming removed 1 base at V and 4 bases at J, with 13 bases between. This CDR3 contains 15 residues. CDR3 protein: CASSLVPLSVETQYF. CDR3 in DNA: TGTGCCAGCAGTTTAGTCCCCCTTTCAGTAGAGACCCAGTACTTC.

On this clonotype itself: Just one base apart from a much larger clone, this may be a read error. The gene calls are TRBV6-5 and TRBJ2-5; maybe TRBD2 (6 bases). This CDR3 is built from 16 residues. CDR1 MNHEY and CDR2 SVGAGI come from the germline V gene. CDR3 region: CATKQSGWRGRETLYF. CDR3 bases: TGTGCCACCAAGCAGTCTGGTTGGAGGGGACGGGAGACCCTGTACTTC.

In this sample, this clonotype is medium-sized. The chain carries TRBV7-9 and TRBJ2-5; TRBD2 aligns across 8 bases. CDR1 and CDR2 from the germline V gene are SEHNR and FQNEAQ (reference sequence). Unmatched junction bases numbered 13, after V lost 7 bases and J lost 0 bases. This CDR3 spans 17 amino acids. CDR3 protein: CASTNPSGGGYQETQYF. The CDR3 bases are TGTGCCAGCACCAACCCTAGTGGCGGGGGGTACCAAGAGACCCAGTACTTC.

This chain joins TRBV7-2 and TRBJ2-7, with D possibly called TRBD1 or TRBD2 (5 bases each). The CDR3 sequence is 14 residues long. Trimming took off 5 bases at V and 3 bases at J, with 14 bases between the two ends. Germline V CDR1 and CDR2: SGHTA, FQGNSA. The CDR3 nucleotides are TGTGCCAGCAGCCCAGGGACGGGAAACTACGAGCAGTACTTC. As protein: CASSPGTGNYEQYF.

The rearrangement joins TRBV6-2 or TRBV6-3 to TRBJ2-1; 7 nucleotides match TRBD2. V lost 5 bases, J lost 8 bases, and 12 bases stayed unmatched. CDR3 length: 15 amino acids. CDR1 is MNHEY and CDR2 is SVGEGT in the germline V gene. CDR3: CASSPSGEGLDEQFF. CDR3 DNA: TGTGCCAGCAGTCCGAGCGGGGAAGGACTCGATGAGCAGTTCTTC.

This chain links TRBV20-1 with TRBJ2-7; no definite D call. The CDR3 loop spans 13 amino acids. In germline, CDR1 is DFQATT, CDR2 SNEGSKA (reference sequence). V was trimmed by 4 bases and J by 2 bases, leaving 12 bases between them. CDR3 DNA sequence: TGCAGTGCTACCGCGACACAAACCTACGAGCAGTACTTC. This sequence encodes CSATATQTYEQYF.

This chain uses TRBV20-1 with TRBJ2-5; 12 nucleotides align to TRBD2. The CDR3 runs 18 residues. Per the germline V gene, CDR1 is DFQATT and CDR2 is SNEGSKA (reference sequence). The V gene end was trimmed by 3 bases and the J gene end by 4 bases; junction bases not matched to a gene: 15. CDR3 in amino acids: CSASKVLTSGGLGETQYF. The CDR3 DNA is TGCAGTGCTAGTAAAGTCCTGACTAGCGGGGGTCTGGGAGAGACCCAGTACTTC.

The genes are TRBV20-1 and TRBJ1-1; unclear D gene. The CDR3 is made up of 13 amino acids. The V and J ends lost 1 base and 1 base respectively, with 7 bases between them. CDR1 and CDR2 from the germline V gene are DFQATT and SNEGSKA (reference sequence). DNA for the CDR3: TGCAGTGCTAGAGTTTGGGGGAACACTGAAGCTTTCTTT. Translation: CSARVWGNTEAFF.

The CDR3, as DNA: TGCAGTGCTAGACGGTGGGGGAATACGAATTCACCCCTCCACTTT. It translates to CSARRWGNTNSPLHF. The V and J genes are TRBV20-1 and TRBJ1-6, with D possibly TRBD1 on 5 matching bases. Trimming left V 2 bases short and J 7 bases short, with 15 bases between. The CDR3 has 15 amino acids. CDR1 and CDR2 (germline): DFQATT, SNEGSKA (reference sequence).

This clonotype was seen only once. The chain carries TRBV28 and TRBJ2-5; 11 positions agree with TRBD2. Trimming cost V 4 bases and J 5 bases; bases outside gene matches: 9. Germline V gene data show CDR1 as MDHEN and CDR2 as SYDVKM. The CDR3 totals 16 residues. The CDR3 bases are TGTGCCAGCAGTTCGACTAGCGGGGACTTAGGGGAGACCCAGTACTTC. This translates into CASSSTSGDLGETQYF.

This clonotype has a single count. Being one base from a much bigger clone, this may be a read error. This CDR3 fails to terminate in the conserved phenylalanine or tryptophan, so it likely reflects a read error. The J gene is TRBJ1-5, the V gene TRBV18; D is unresolved. This CDR3 contains 12 residues. Looked up from germline, CDR1 is KGHSH and CDR2 is LQKENI. With 2 bases removed from V and 4 bases from J, the gap between germline ends came to 3 bases. CDR3 nucleotide sequence: TGTGCCAGCTCACCAGAGAATCAGCCCCAGCATTTG. This codes for CASSPENQPQHL.

The rearrangement uses TRBV5-5 and TRBJ2-1, with TRBD2 identical over 9 bases. The CDR3 has 16 amino acids. Per germline, CDR1 SGHKS and CDR2 YYEKEE (reference sequence). V dropped 2 bases and J dropped 3; count of bases not matched to a gene: 6. The CDR3 bases are TGTGCCAGCAGCTTTAGGGAGCGGGGGGTCTACAATGAGCAGTTCTTC. Its translation: CASSFRERGVYNEQFF. Full variable domain (rest looked up from reference TRBV5-5 and TRBJ2-1): DAGVTQSPTHLIKTRGQQVTLRCSPISGHKSVSWYQQVLGQGPQFIFQYYEKEERGRGNFPDRFSARQFPNYSSELNVNALLLGDSALYLCASSFRERGVYNEQFFGPGTRLTVL.

This clonotype has just one count. One end of the junction does not line up with germline, which may come from a read error. CDR3 bases: TGCGCCAGCAGCCAAGGGACAGGAGTCACAGACACGCAGTATTTT. Its translation is CASSQGTGVTDTQYF. V gene TRBV4-3 combines with J gene TRBJ2-3; 7 nucleotides line up with TRBD1. The CDR3 covers 15 residues. Germline CDR1 reads LGHNA; CDR2 reads YSLEER.

Points on this clonotype: One junction end disagrees with the germline gene, perhaps due to a read error. The chain employs TRBV7-9 and TRBJ2-2; 13 positions agree with TRBD2. CDR1 and CDR2 (germline): SEHNR, FQNEAQ (reference sequence). The CDR3 is 15 residues long. The CDR3 here is CASRTSGGNTGGLFF. The CDR3 DNA is TGTGCCAGCAGGACTAGCGGGGGGAACACCGGGGGGCTGTTTTTT.

This clonotype has ten or more counts. This chain links TRBV20-1 with TRBJ1-2; D call uncertain. Between the trimmed V and J ends, which lost 2 bases and 6 bases, there was a span of 10 bases. CDR3 length: 12 residues. Germline lookup yields CDR1 DFQATT and CDR2 SNEGSKA (reference sequence). As DNA, the CDR3 is TGCAGTGCTAGAAGGCAGATCGATGGCTACACCTTC. Translating it yields CSARRQIDGYTF.

The rearrangement uses TRBV5-1 and TRBJ2-1; TRBD2 matches 10 bases. Per germline, CDR1 SGHRS and CDR2 YFSETQ. There are 17 residues in the CDR3. V lost 0 bases, J lost 7 bases, and 10 bases stayed unmatched. The CDR3 here is CASSLGGGAGGQNEQFF. DNA of the CDR3: TGCGCCAGCAGCTTGGGGGGCGGAGCGGGGGGGCAAAATGAGCAGTTCTTC.

Points on this clonotype: The CDR3 ends on some other residue instead of the conserved phenylalanine or tryptophan, so this is likely a read error. J is TRBJ2-5 and V is TRBV30; D is possibly TRBD1 (5 bases). The CDR3 covers 14 residues. CDR1 GTSNPN and CDR2 SVGIG come from the germline V gene (reference sequence). Trimming shortened V by 0 bases and J by 4 bases, and 12 bases separated the two germline ends. The CDR3 loop is CAWSVGVSLETQYS. The DNA for the CDR3 is TGTGCCTGGAGTGTAGGGGTCTCCTTAGAGACCCAGTACTCC.

Comment on this clonotype: A much larger clone lies a single base off, so this may be a read error. The final CDR3 position lacks the conserved phenylalanine or tryptophan, pointing to a likely read error. The chain carries TRBV7-9 and TRBJ1-2; D remains ambiguous. This CDR3 spans 14 amino acids. The germline V gene encodes CDR1 SEHNR and CDR2 FQNEAQ (reference sequence). The ends were cut back, 3 bases at V and 1 base at J, with 9 bases in the middle. The CDR3 sequence: CASSLTSVNYGYTI. The DNA for the CDR3 is TGTGCCAGCAGCTTGACTTCTGTTAACTATGGCTACACCATC.

This clonotype turned up a few times. This chain uses TRBV7-2 with TRBJ1-1; D not certain. Trimming took 0 bases from V and 2 from J, leaving 7 bases between them. This CDR3 is 14 amino acids long. Germline values: CDR1 SGHTA, CDR2 FQGNSA. The CDR3 region has the DNA TGTGCCAGCAGCTTAGCCGGATTTAACACTGAAGCTTTCTTT. Amino acid sequence: CASSLAGFNTEAFF. The whole variable domain, remainder taken from reference TRBV7-2 and TRBJ1-1, is GAGVSQSPSNKVTEKGKDVELRCDPISGHTALYWYRQSLGQGLEFLIYFQGNSAPDKSGLPSDRFSAERTGGSVSTLTIQRTQQEDSAVYLCASSLAGFNTEAFFGQGTRLTVV.

The J gene is TRBJ1-1, the V gene TRBV5-6; D is unclear. V lost 5 bases, J lost 5 bases, and 16 bases lay in between. The CDR3 is 14 amino acids. CDR1 is SGHDT and CDR2 is YYEEEE in the germline V gene. The CDR3: CASSPGMGWTEAFF. The DNA of the CDR3 is TGTGCCAGCAGTCCCGGGATGGGGTGGACTGAAGCTTTCTTT.